The source of this T cell receptor beta chain is a study of human T cells and chemical hapten exposure. This sample's time point: patch test 3, about 24 weeks after DPC sensitization. As for treatment: therapeutic diphenylcyclopropenone sensitization with weekly scalp DPC. Blood sampling occurred before each patch-test application. Unique molecular identifiers were linked by the library to individual cDNA molecules. TCRdb re-analysed the RACE reads in MiXCR, keeping a single row per CDR3 protein. The sample holds 82,000 or so distinct CDR3 sequences, roughly 13% seen once. General study results and limits: The formation of large CDR3 similarity clusters by expanded TCRs significantly exceeded that of controls.

This clonotype was observed a single time. As yet, its antigen is unknown. The CDR3 is 13 amino acids. The V end was cut by 0 bases, the J end by 4 bases, with 5 bases between. Germline CDR1 MNHEY, CDR2 SMNVEV (reference sequence). The receptor was derived from a woman aged 50 to 60 with alopecia areata. Some clones in this sample may be carry-over from other donors' samples. The gene calls are TRBV27 and TRBJ2-3, with D tentatively TRBD2 (5 bases). Sequenced here: whole blood, sampled in connection with sensitization to the hapten diphenylcyclopropenone (DPC). In nucleotides, the CDR3 is TGTGCCAGCAGTTTATCGAGGGCAGATACGCAGTATTTT. Translating it yields CASSLSRADTQYF.